This T cell receptor (beta chain) was identified in a study of siplizumab effects on memory and regulatory T cells (dated by TCRdb to between 2018 and 2021). About the investigation overall: The effect of the anti-CD2 antibody siplizumab on alloreactive T-cell subsets was examined in allogeneic mixed lymphocyte reactions constructed from human PBMCs.

Notes on this clone: Its recognized antigen is unknown. No base quality values were provided; no much bigger clone lies one nucleotide off.

Libraries were built with the immunoSEQ multiplex PCR assay. Some 100,000 TCR templates per sample were assayed by the deep sequencing platform. Genomic DNA extracted from sorted T cells was the material used for TCRbeta CDR3 sequencing. As for the original processing: Clonal analysis of TCRbeta CDR3 data was done in the R programming language. Alloreactive CD4+ and CD8+ clones were defined by comparing unstimulated samples with post-reaction CFSE-low samples. Regulatory or non-regulatory origin of alloreactive CD4+ clones was assigned by matching sequences to the sorted unstimulated Treg and non-Treg repertoires. TCRdb stores this immuneACCESS table with in-frame sequences only. Part of the clones is absent; in the studies checked, under half of the shortfall reflects unresolved V genes, and no reason is known for the rest. The V and J calls and clone size come from that table; D and trimming were worked out from the DNA. The sample table records 70,000 to 100,000 clones; approximately 96% of these occur just once. Around 0.03% of the sample goes to the ten largest clones.

Here is what the overall study found, with its caveats: The suppressive function of proliferating Tregs from siplizumab cultures was not functionally confirmed. Unstimulated naive T cells appeared to be more diverse than memory T cells, and naive cells seemed to make a substantial contribution to the alloresponse. Because sequences at frequencies below about 10^-5 were poorly captured, only a minor fraction of alloreactive clones could be mapped back to unstimulated subsets. Siplizumab significantly reduced the cumulative frequency of alloreactive sequences traceable to unstimulated CD4+ memory T cells. For roughly 80-97% of proliferating CD4+ or CD8+ clones, no naive or memory phenotype could be assigned. Among mappable alloreactive CD4+ clones, the Treg-derived fraction averaged about 70% with siplizumab versus 26.9% in control reactions.

Unstimulated CD4+ memory cells were also sequenced in three donor pairs, together with CD4+ naive, CD8+ TEMRA, CD8+ naive and CD8+ effector memory subsets. Sorted unstimulated T cells and proliferating T cells recovered from mixed lymphocyte reactions underwent TCRbeta CDR3 sequencing. Fresh whole blood from approximately ten HLA-typed healthy donors was used to isolate PBMCs. The germline V gene encodes CDR1 MGHDK and CDR2 SYGVNS. V was cut back by 5 bases and J by 2 bases, leaving a gap of 16 bases between them. Measured from the cysteine to the phenylalanine, the CDR3 is 15 residues long. Only the CDR3 DNA stays, 45 bases, in frame from base 1.

The receptor chain draws on TRBV25-1 and TRBJ2-7; the D gene cannot be resolved beyond TRBD1 or TRBD2, each matching 5 bases. The receptor was derived from a human donor in good health. The sample consisted of naive CD4+ T cells sorted from blood. The cell subset or site label of this sample denotes: unstimulated naive T cells. The nucleotide sequence reads TGTGCCAGCAGTCCACCAGACAGCGGTACCTACGAGCAGTACTTC. Translated, this is CASSPPDSGTYEQYF.